The entry that follows covers one T cell receptor beta chain sequence. The data stem from a study of technical replicates of blood from a few donors. Using immunoSEQ multiplex PCR, the repertoire was profiled, and TCRdb retains in-frame clones only, with some absent. Of some 47,000 clones listed, 92% were seen once; the top ten hold 3% to 5%. The source is a human donor in good health. Some clones in this sample may be carry-over from other donors' samples. Source material: PBMCs.

CDR3: CASSIGRLYGYTF. DNA for the CDR3: TGTGCCAGTAGTATAGGCAGACTCTATGGCTACACCTTC. The rearrangement uses TRBV19 and TRBJ1-2; D is unclear. CDR3 length equals 13 residues. V lost 1 base and J 4 bases, leaving 7 bases between the germline ends. Germline V gene lookup returns CDR1 LNHDA and CDR2 SQIVND (reference sequence).